This T cell receptor (gamma chain) was recorded in a study of γδ T cells in repeated Plasmodium falciparum infection (dated by TCRdb to the early 2020s). General notes on the study: The natural-infection arm enrolled Malian children exposed to intense seasonal malaria transmission, compared against age and gender matched Australian children. The study looked at how repeated Plasmodium falciparum infection shapes the human gammadelta T cell repertoire, using both natural infection in Mali and controlled human malaria infection. Malian gammadelta TCR repertoires were analysed cross-sectionally during no-transmission periods and longitudinally across acute febrile malaria episodes. Samples from controlled-infection subjects were taken at baseline, right before selected infections, and 21 days after each infection. Several malaria-naive U.S. adults underwent four controlled human malaria infections by bites from P. falciparum NF54-infected Anopheles stephensi mosquitoes over approximately 600 days.

To prepare the library, multiplex PCR was applied. The listed sequencing device is Illumina MiSeq. Every sorted gammadelta T cell sample had both its TCR gamma (TRG) and TCR delta (TRD) chains sequenced. Regarding the original processing steps: Repertoire analyses included clonotype tree plots, accumulated frequency of the top 20 clonotypes, diversity index (DI) and D75 metrics. TCRdb reprocessed the public data with the CATT caller; entries with the same nucleotide sequence were combined afterwards. TCRdb, rather than the study authors, made the V and J calls. The sample contains several thousand gamma-chain clones, roughly 3.5% of them found a single time. Approximately 32% of the sample is held by the ten biggest clonotypes. Notes on this clone: The specificity of this receptor is unknown. Translating this DNA gives a protein that differs at residue 13 from the TCRdb one, which belongs to a much larger clone; a read error is likely, and the protein shown is this translation.

Findings and caveats that apply to the study as a whole: The Malian cohort came from a small rural village of predominantly one ethnic group, limiting generalizability. The controlled-infection cohort was small, limiting analysis of inter-individual variability in gammadelta T cell responses.

Input material: gamma-delta T cells from blood. The clonotype comes from a pool of human donors (malaria-infected and uninfected, not separated).

In nucleotide form, the sequence is TGTGCCACCTGGGATGGGCGGCCATATACCACTGGTCGGTTCAAGATATTT. This encodes CATWDGRPYTTGRFKIF. Rearrangement joined TRGV4 to TRGJP1. From the cysteine up to the phenylalanine, the CDR3 has a length of 17 residues. Only the CDR3 region is kept as DNA, spanning 51 bases read in frame from base 1. From the germline V gene, CDR1 is EGSTGY and CDR2 is YDSYTSSV.